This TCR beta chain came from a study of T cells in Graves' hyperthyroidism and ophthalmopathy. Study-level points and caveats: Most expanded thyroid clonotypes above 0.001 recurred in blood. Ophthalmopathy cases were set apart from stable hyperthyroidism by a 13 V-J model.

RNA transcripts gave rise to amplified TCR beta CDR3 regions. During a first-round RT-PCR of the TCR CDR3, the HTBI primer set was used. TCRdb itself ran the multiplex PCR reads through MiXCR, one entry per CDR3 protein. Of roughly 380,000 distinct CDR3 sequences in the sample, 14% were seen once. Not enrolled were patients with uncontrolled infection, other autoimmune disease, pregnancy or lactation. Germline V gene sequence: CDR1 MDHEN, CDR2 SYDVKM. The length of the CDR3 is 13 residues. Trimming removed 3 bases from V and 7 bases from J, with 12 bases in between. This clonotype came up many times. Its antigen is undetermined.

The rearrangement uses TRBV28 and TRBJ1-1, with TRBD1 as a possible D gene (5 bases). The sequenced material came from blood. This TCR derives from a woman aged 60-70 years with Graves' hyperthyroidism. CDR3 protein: CASSFLGRGEAFF. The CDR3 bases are TGTGCCAGCAGTTTCTTGGGACGGGGTGAAGCTTTCTTT. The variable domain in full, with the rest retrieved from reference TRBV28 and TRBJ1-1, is DVKVTQSSRYLVKRTGEKVFLECVQDMDHENMFWYRQDPGLGLRLIYFSYDVKMKEKGDIPEGYSVSREKKERFSLILESASTNQTSMYLCASSFLGRGEAFFGQGTRLTVV.